This T cell receptor (beta chain) was recovered during a study of T cell repertoires in cytomegalovirus infection. The wider study: The public TCR beta signatures pointed to both CMV infection and matching HLA type.

The study's findings and limits: Individuals carrying CMV plus the relevant HLA were identified by cumulative frequency of public TCR beta families. In two of eight donors, the top clonotype was HLA-C-restricted CMV-specific.

In TCRdb, the reads were re-called with MiXCR into one record per CDR3 protein. Here the sample spans 300,000 to 450,000 distinct CDR3 sequences, over 15% being singletons. This clonotype was recorded many times. Antigen: not known. The sample taken for sequencing was PBMCs. This sequence originates from a human donor in good health (CMV status not recorded). Some clones in this sample may be carry-over from other donors' samples.

The CDR3 loop is CASSLVVGQPQHF. CDR3 sequence (DNA): TGTGCCAGCAGCTTAGTAGTTGGTCAGCCCCAGCATTTT. This sequence joins TRBV11-2 and TRBJ1-5; the D is unclear. Trimming removed 1 base at V and 6 bases at J, with 7 bases between. CDR1 is SGHAT, CDR2 FQNNGV, per germline. This CDR3 is built from 13 residues.